This T cell receptor (beta chain) stems from a study of Ad26.COV2.S vaccination and SARS-CoV-2 variants. Assay used: immunoSEQ multiplex PCR; TCRdb lists only in-frame clones, some missing. The table records 300,000 to 450,000 clones, 92% of them present only once. This clone showed up just a few times. The sequence came from a human donor who had recovered from COVID-19. This material consisted of peripheral blood, taken after recovery from COVID-19.

The CDR3 region has the DNA TGTGCCAGCAGCCAAGATCCCGTATATGGCTACACCTTC. This codes for CASSQDPVYGYTF. This rearrangement joins TRBV3-1 (or the pseudogene TRBV3-2) to TRBJ1-2; D not certain. This CDR3 comprises 13 residues. V was pared by 0 bases and J by 5 bases, with 7 bases between. Germline values: CDR1 LGHDT, CDR2 YNNKEL (reference sequence).